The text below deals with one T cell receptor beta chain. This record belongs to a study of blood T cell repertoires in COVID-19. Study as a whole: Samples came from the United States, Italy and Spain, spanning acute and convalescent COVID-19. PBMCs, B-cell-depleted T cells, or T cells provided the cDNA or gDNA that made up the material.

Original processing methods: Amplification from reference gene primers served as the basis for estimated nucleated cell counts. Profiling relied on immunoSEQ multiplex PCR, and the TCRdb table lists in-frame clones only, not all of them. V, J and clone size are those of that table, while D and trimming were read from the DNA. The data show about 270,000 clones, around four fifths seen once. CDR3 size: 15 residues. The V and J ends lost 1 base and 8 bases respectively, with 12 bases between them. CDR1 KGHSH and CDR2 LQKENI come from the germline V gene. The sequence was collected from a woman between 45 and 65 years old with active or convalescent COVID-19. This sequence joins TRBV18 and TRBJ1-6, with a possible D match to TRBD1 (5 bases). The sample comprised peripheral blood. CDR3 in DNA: TGTGCCAGCTCACCACGGCGGGGGACGGATTCACCCCTCCACTTT. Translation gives CASSPRRGTDSPLHF. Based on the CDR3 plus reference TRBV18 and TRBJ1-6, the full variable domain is NAGVMQNPRHLVRRRGQEARLRCSPMKGHSHVYWYRQLPEEGLKFMVYLQKENIIDESGMPKERFSAEFPKEGPSILRIQQVVRGDSAAYFCASSPRRGTDSPLHFGNGTRLTVT.